This is a list of T cell receptor beta chains from one sample in a study of T cell responses to AZD1222 COVID-19 vaccine. This table comes from immunoSEQ multiplex PCR, and its TCRdb copy is limited to in-frame clones, with some not included. The profile shows some 130,000 clones, 70% to 90% of them singletons. This specimen consisted of peripheral blood, obtained on day 0 of AZD1222 vaccination. The receptors were gathered from an adult in good health. The CDR3 runs from the conserved cysteine through the conserved F or W. The D gene is left open where the match is weak. Where a row states a size, it is once, few, many or the class of an expanded clone; other rows omit it.

J gene | D gene | V gene | clone size | CDR3 DNA | CDR3 protein
TRBJ1-1 | NA | TRBV4-1 | NA | TGCGCCAGCAGCCAATCCGACAGTCGGGGTGCTCGGGGAGCTTTCTTT | CASSQSDSRGARGAFF
TRBJ1-2 | NA | TRBV29-1 | NA | TGCAGCGTTCCTACGGCCATGACCTCCTATGGCTACACCTTC | CSVPTAMTSYGYTF
TRBJ1-2 | NA | TRBV27 | once | TGTGCCAGCAGTCCTGGGACAAGAGCTAACTATGGCTACACCTTC | CASSPGTRANYGYTF
TRBJ1-4 | NA | TRBV12-3/TRBV12-4 | NA | TGTGCCAGCAGCTCAGGGGCGGAGGAAAAACTGTTTTTT | CASSSGAEEKLFF
TRBJ1-1 | NA | TRBV9 | NA | TGTGCCAGCAACCCCGCACTGGGGGCTTTCTTT | CASNPALGAFF
TRBJ1-1 | NA | TRBV9 | NA | TGTGCCAGCAGCGTAGGGGGAGGAGTTATGAACACTGAAGCTTTCTTT | CASSVGGGVMNTEAFF
TRBJ1-1 | TRBD1 | TRBV11-2 | NA | TGTGCCAGCAGCTTAGATTACAGGGGAGGCACTGAAGCTTTCTTT | CASSLDYRGGTEAFF
TRBJ2-7 | NA | TRBV20-1 | once | TGCAGTGCTAGTAAGCGGTTTAGGAGTGATAGGTACGAGCAGTACTTC | CSASKRFRSDRYEQYF
TRBJ1-4 | NA | TRBV6-1 | NA | TGTGCCAGCAGTGATGTGCGGCAGGGGACTGAAAAACTGTTTTTT | CASSDVRQGTEKLFF
TRBJ1-1 | NA | TRBV30 | NA | TGTGCCTGGAACTGGGTTGACACTGAAGCTTTCTTT | CAWNWVDTEAFF
TRBJ2-5 | TRBD2 | TRBV5-6 | NA | TGTGCCAGCAGCCCCCGCGGGGGAAAGACCCAGTACTTC | CASSPRGGKTQYF
TRBJ2-4 | NA | TRBV7-6 | NA | TGTGCCAGCAGCACATCTAGGGAAAACATTCAGTACTTC | CASSTSRENIQYF
TRBJ1-2 | NA | TRBV28 | NA | TGTGCCAGCAGTTTCCGGATATTGGGCTATGGCTACACCTTC | CASSFRILGYGYTF
TRBJ1-2 | TRBD1 | TRBV7-9 | NA | TGTGCCAGCAGCTCACAGGGGGCTAACTATGGCTACACCTTC | CASSSQGANYGYTF
TRBJ1-1 | TRBD1 | TRBV10-3 | NA | TGTGCCATCAGAGAACAGGGGGCTGAAACTGAAGCTTTCTTT | CAIREQGAETEAFF
TRBJ1-1 | NA | TRBV21-1 | NA | TGTGCCAGCAGAAAACAGGGAATGAACACTGAAGCTTTCTTT | CASRKQGMNTEAFF
TRBJ2-7 | NA | TRBV6-6 | NA | TGTGCCAGCAGTTACTCGAACGGCGAGCAGTACTTC | CASSYSNGEQYF
TRBJ1-5 | TRBD1 | TRBV7-2 | once | TGTGCCAGCAGCATGGGACAGTGGCTGGATCAGCCCCAGCATTTT | CASSMGQWLDQPQHF
TRBJ2-7 | NA | TRBV10-3 | NA | TGTGCCATCAGGGACAGCCCCTACGAGCAGTACTTC | CAIRDSPYEQYF
TRBJ1-2 | TRBD1 | TRBV9 | NA | TGTGCCAGCAGCGTTACACCGGGACAGGGGGTTAATCGAGCTAACTATGGCTACACCTTC | CASSVTPGQGVNRANYGYTF
TRBJ2-1 | NA | TRBV7-2 | NA | TGTGCCAGCAGCCTAAGGACGGCTACCTCGTTTAATGAGCAGTTCTTC | CASSLRTATSFNEQFF
TRBJ1-5 | NA | TRBV5-1 | NA | TGCGCCAGCAGCTTGACCGCCGGGGGCAATCAGCCCCAGCATTTT | CASSLTAGGNQPQHF
TRBJ1-2 | TRBD1 | TRBV4-1 | NA | TGCGCCAGCAGCCAAGGGACAGGGGGCGCATATTACTATGGCTACACCTTC | CASSQGTGGAYYYGYTF
TRBJ1-5 | NA | TRBV27 | NA | TGTGCCAGCAGTTTATGGATGGAGTCGGGGGGAAATCAGCCCCAGCATTTT | CASSLWMESGGNQPQHF
TRBJ1-5 | NA | TRBV4-1 | NA | TGCGCCAGCAGCCAAGATCGCGGGGGACGCAATCAGCCCCAGCATTTT | CASSQDRGGRNQPQHF
TRBJ1-6 | NA | TRBV29-1 | NA | TGCAGCGTTGCAACGGATTATAATTCACCCCTCCACTTT | CSVATDYNSPLHF
TRBJ2-1 | TRBD1 | TRBV19 | NA | TGTGCCAGTAGTGTCACGGGACAGGGGAAGAATGAGCAGTTCTTC | CASSVTGQGKNEQFF
TRBJ1-1 | NA | TRBV30 | NA | TGTGCCTGGATTACGACTACGAACACTGAAGCTTTCTTT | CAWITTTNTEAFF
TRBJ2-7 | NA | TRBV11-2 | NA | TGTGCCAGCAGCTTTGGCGCGGTGGGGAAAGGCGAGCAGTACTTC | CASSFGAVGKGEQYF
TRBJ1-2 | NA | TRBV3-1/TRBV3-2 | NA | TGTGCCAGCAGCCCACCCACAGGGTATGGCTACACCTTC | CASSPPTGYGYTF
TRBJ1-1 | NA | TRBV5-1 | NA | TGCGCCAGCAGCTTGGCGCTATCAGGGCCTTCGACTGAAGCTTTCTTT | CASSLALSGPSTEAFF
TRBJ1-2 | NA | TRBV4-2 | once | TGTGCCAGCAGCCAAGACCTCGCGGTTGGAGGGAACTATGGCTACACCTTC | CASSQDLAVGGNYGYTF
TRBJ1-1 | NA | TRBV28 | NA | TGTGCCAGCAGTTTAATCCACGGTTCCGAAGCTTTCTTT | CASSLIHGSEAFF
TRBJ1-1 | TRBD1 | TRBV18 | NA | TGTGCCAGCTCACCGTTAGACAGGGGTAGCGAAGCTTTCTTT | CASSPLDRGSEAFF
TRBJ1-2 | NA | TRBV5-6 | NA | TGTGCCAGCAGCTTAGCCGCTGGGTCGCGCGGCTACACCTTC | CASSLAAGSRGYTF
TRBJ1-2 | TRBD1 | TRBV18 | once | TGTGCCAGCTCACCACGGACAGGGGAAGAAAACTATGGCTACACCTTC | CASSPRTGEENYGYTF
TRBJ2-5 | NA | TRBV5-4 | NA | TGTGCCAGCAGCTACATGGAGACCCAGTACTTC | CASSYMETQYF
TRBJ1-5 | NA | TRBV27 | NA | TGTGCCAGCAGTTTATCCCTGGGGTTTCAGCCCCAGCATTTT | CASSLSLGFQPQHF
TRBJ1-5 | NA | TRBV16 | NA | TGTGCCAGCAGCCCAGTGGGGGGTATGGAATATAGCAATCAGCCCCAGCATTTT | CASSPVGGMEYSNQPQHF
TRBJ2-3 | TRBD1 | TRBV6-2/TRBV6-3 | NA | TGTGCCAGCAGTTTAGGACAGGGAAGTACGCAGTATTTT | CASSLGQGSTQYF
TRBJ2-7 | NA | TRBV21-1 | once | TGTGCCAGAGTTGAAGGCGAACCTTCCGAGCAGTACTTC | CARVEGEPSEQYF
TRBJ1-2 | NA | TRBV19 | NA | TGTGCCAGTAGTATAGATTACAGGGGCTACACCTTC | CASSIDYRGYTF
TRBJ1-3 | TRBD1 | TRBV9 | once | TGTGCCAGCAGCGTAGACACGACAGGGTATGGAAACACCATATATTTT | CASSVDTTGYGNTIYF
TRBJ1-4 | NA | TRBV9 | once | TGTGCCAGCAGCCCCCAAGGACTCAGGGGTAATGAAAAACTGTTTTTT | CASSPQGLRGNEKLFF
TRBJ1-1 | NA | TRBV11-2 | NA | TGTGCCAGCAGCTTAGGAGGGGGGCTAGTTGAAGCTTTCTTT | CASSLGGGLVEAFF
TRBJ2-1 | NA | TRBV10-2 | NA | TGCGCCAGCAGTGAGAATAGTCGGGGGTGGAGTGAGCAGTTCTTC | CASSENSRGWSEQFF
TRBJ1-3 | NA | TRBV9 | NA | TGTGCCAGCAGCACCCGAGTAGGGTCATCGCGGAACACCATATATTTT | CASSTRVGSSRNTIYF
TRBJ2-1 | NA | TRBV5-6 | NA | TGTGCCAGCAGCTTCATCCAGGAGTCGGGCAATGAGCAGTTCTTC | CASSFIQESGNEQFF
TRBJ2-6 | NA | TRBV4-3 | once | TGCGCCAGCAGCCAAGATCAGGGTGGGGCCAACGTCCTGACTTTC | CASSQDQGGANVLTF
TRBJ1-1 | NA | TRBV30 | NA | TGTGCCTGGACTTGGAACACTGAAGCTTTCTTT | CAWTWNTEAFF
TRBJ1-2 | NA | TRBV11-2 | NA | TGTGCCAGCAGCCAACCTAGTCGGGCTGGATATGGCTACACCTTC | CASSQPSRAGYGYTF
TRBJ2-3 | TRBD2 | TRBV7-3 | NA | TGTGCCAGCAGCCCCGGGGGGGCTAGAACAGATACGCAGTATTTT | CASSPGGARTDTQYF
TRBJ1-2 | NA | TRBV29-1 | NA | TGCAGCGTTGAAGATCGGGGGGTTTCTGGCTACACCTTC | CSVEDRGVSGYTF
TRBJ2-7 | NA | TRBV6-1 | NA | TGTGCCAGCAGTGAACCCCTCAAAAGGTTCCACGAGCAGTACTTC | CASSEPLKRFHEQYF
TRBJ1-2 | TRBD1 | TRBV3-1/TRBV3-2 | NA | TGTGCCAGCGCACCCGGGACAGGAGCTTCGGGCTACACCTTC | CASAPGTGASGYTF
TRBJ1-6 | NA | TRBV30 | NA | TGTGCCTGGGGTACAGGGTTGAATTCACCCCTCCACTTT | CAWGTGLNSPLHF
TRBJ2-7 | TRBD1 | TRBV5-1 | NA | TGCGCCAGCTCCAGTAGGGACAGGGGAATCGGATTTTACGAGCAGTACTTC | CASSSRDRGIGFYEQYF